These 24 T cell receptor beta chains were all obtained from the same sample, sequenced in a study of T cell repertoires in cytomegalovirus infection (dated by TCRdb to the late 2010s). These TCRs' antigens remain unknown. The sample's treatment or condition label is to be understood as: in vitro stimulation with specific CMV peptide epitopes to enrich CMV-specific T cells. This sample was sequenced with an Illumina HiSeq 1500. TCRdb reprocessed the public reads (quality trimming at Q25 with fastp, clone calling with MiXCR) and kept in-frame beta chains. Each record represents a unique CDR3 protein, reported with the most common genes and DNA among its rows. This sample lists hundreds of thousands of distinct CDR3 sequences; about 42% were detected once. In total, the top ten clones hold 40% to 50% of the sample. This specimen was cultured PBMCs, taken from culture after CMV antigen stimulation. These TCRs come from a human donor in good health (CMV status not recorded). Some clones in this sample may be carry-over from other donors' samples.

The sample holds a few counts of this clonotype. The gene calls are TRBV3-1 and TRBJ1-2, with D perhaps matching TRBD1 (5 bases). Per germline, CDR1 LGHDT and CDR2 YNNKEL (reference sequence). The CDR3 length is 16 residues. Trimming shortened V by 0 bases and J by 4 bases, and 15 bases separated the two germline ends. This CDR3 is CASSQELLGVIYGYTF. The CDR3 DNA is TGTGCCAGCAGCCAAGAATTGTTGGGGGTAATCTATGGCTACACCTTC.

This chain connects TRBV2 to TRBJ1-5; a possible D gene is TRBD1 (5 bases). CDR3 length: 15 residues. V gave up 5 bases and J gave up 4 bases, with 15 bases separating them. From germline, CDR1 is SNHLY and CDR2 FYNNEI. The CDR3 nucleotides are TGTGCCAGCAGTCAAAGGGGCCCACAGAATCAGCCCCAGCATTTT. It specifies CASSQRGPQNQPQHF.

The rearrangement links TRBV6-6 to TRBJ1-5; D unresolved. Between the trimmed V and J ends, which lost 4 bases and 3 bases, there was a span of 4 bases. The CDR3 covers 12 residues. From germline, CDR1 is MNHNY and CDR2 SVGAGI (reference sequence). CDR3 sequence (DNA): TGTGCCAGCAGTTGGATCAATCAGCCCCAGCATTTT. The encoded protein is CASSWINQPQHF.

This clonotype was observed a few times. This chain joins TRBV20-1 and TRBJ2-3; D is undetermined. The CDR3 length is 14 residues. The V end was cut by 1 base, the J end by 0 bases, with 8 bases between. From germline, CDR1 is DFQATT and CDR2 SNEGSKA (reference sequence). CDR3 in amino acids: CSARVPASTDTQYF. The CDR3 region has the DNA TGCAGTGCTAGAGTCCCGGCTAGCACAGATACGCAGTATTTT.

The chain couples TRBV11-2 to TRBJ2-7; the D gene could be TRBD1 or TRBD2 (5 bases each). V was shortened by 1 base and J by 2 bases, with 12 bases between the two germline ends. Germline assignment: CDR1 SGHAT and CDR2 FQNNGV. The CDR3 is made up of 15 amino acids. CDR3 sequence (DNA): TGTGCCAGCAGCTTAGGGTCGGGGCGTCCCTACGAGCAGTACTTC. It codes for CASSLGSGRPYEQYF. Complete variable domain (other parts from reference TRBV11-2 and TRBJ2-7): EAGVAQSPRYKIIEKRQSVAFWCNPISGHATLYWYQQILGQGPKLLIQFQNNGVVDDSQLPKDRFSAERLKGVDSTLKIQPAKLEDSAVYLCASSLGSGRPYEQYFGPGTRLTVT.

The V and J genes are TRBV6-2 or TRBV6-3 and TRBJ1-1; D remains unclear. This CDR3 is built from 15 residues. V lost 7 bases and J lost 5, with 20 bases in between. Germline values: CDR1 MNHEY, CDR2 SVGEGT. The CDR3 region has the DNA TGTGCCAGCAAAACCGCGGCGTCCTTGAGGACTGAAGCTTTCTTT. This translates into CASKTAASLRTEAFF.

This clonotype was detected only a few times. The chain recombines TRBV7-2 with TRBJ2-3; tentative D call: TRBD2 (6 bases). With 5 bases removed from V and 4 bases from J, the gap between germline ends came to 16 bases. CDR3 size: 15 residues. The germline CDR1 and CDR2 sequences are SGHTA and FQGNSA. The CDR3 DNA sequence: TGTGCCAGCAGCGTAGGCGGGGCAGGGTCAGATACGCAGTATTTT. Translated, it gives CASSVGGAGSDTQYF.

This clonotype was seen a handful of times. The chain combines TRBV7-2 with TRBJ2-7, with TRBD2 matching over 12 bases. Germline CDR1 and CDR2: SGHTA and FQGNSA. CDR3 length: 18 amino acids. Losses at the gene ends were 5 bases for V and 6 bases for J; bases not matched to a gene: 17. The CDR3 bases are TGTGCCAGCAGCAACCGTAGGACTAGCGGGGCGCCCCTTCGCGAGCAGTACTTC. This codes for CASSNRRTSGAPLREQYF.

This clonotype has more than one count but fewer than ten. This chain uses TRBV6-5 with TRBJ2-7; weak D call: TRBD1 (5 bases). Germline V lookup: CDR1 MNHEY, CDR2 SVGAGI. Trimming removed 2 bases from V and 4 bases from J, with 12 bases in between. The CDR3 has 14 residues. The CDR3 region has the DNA TGTGCCAGCAGTTACGGGGCAAGTCAATACGAGCAGTACTTC. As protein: CASSYGASQYEQYF.

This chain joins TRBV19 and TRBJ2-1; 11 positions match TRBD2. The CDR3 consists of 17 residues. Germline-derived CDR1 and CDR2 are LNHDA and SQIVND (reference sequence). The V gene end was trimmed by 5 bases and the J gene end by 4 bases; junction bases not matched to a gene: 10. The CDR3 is CASSADILAGAYNEQFF. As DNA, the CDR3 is TGTGCCAGTAGTGCGGATATACTAGCGGGAGCGTACAATGAGCAGTTCTTC.

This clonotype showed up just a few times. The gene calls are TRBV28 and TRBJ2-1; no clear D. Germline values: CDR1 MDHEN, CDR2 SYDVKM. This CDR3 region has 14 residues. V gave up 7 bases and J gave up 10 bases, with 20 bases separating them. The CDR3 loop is CASNLGVGKREQFF. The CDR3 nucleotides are TGTGCCAGCAACCTCGGCGTAGGTAAGAGGGAGCAGTTCTTC.

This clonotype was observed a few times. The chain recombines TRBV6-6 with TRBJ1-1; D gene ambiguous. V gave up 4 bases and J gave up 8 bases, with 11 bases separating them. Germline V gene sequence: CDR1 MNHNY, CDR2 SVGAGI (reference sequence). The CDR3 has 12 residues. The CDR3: CASSFETREAFF. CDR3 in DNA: TGTGCCAGCAGTTTCGAGACCCGAGAAGCTTTCTTT.

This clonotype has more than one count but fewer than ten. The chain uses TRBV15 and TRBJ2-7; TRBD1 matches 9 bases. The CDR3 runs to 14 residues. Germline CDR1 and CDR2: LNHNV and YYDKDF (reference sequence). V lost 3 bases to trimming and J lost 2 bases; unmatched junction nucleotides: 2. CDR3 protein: CATSSGTGTYEQYF. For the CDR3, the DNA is TGTGCCACCAGCAGTGGGACAGGGACCTACGAGCAGTACTTC.

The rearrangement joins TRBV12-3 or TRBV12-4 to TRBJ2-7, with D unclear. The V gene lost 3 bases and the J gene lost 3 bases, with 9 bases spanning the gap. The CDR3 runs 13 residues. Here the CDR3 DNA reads TGTGCCAGCAGTTTGGCCCGTTACTACGAGCAGTACTTC. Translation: CASSLARYYEQYF.

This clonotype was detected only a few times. The CDR3 DNA reads TGTGCCAGCAGTTTATTGACTACGAACACAGATACGCAGTATTTT. Residues: CASSLLTTNTDTQYF. J is TRBJ2-3 and V is TRBV27, with D possibly matching TRBD2 (5 bases). Germline CDR1 reads MNHEY; CDR2 reads SMNVEV (reference sequence). CDR3 length: 15 residues. V was shortened by 1 base and J by 2 bases, with 10 bases between the two germline ends.

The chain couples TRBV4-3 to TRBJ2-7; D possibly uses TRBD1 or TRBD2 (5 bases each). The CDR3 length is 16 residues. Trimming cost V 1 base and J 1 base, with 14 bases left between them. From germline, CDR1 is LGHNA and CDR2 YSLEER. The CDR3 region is CASSQVVGTASYEQYF. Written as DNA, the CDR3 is TGCGCCAGCAGCCAAGTAGTCGGGACGGCGTCCTACGAGCAGTACTTC.

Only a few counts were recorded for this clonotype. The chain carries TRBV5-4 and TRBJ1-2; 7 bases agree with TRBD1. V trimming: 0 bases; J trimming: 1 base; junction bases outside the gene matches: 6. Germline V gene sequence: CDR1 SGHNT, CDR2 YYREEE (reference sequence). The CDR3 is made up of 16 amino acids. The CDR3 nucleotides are TGTGCCAGCAGCTTGGACCCGACAGGGAATAACTATGGCTACACCTTC. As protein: CASSLDPTGNNYGYTF.

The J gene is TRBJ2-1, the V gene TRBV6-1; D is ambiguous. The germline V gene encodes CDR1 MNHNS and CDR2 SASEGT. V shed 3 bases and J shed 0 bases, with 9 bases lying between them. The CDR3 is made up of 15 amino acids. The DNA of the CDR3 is TGTGCCAGCAGTGAGACCGCCGACTCCTACAATGAGCAGTTCTTC. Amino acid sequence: CASSETADSYNEQFF.

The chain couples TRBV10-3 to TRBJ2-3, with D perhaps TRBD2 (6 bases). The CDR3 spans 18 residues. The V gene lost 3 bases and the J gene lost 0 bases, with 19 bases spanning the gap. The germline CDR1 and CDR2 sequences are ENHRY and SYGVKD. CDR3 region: CAISESMISLASTDTQYF. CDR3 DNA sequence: TGTGCCATCAGTGAATCTATGATAAGTCTAGCGAGCACAGATACGCAGTATTTT.

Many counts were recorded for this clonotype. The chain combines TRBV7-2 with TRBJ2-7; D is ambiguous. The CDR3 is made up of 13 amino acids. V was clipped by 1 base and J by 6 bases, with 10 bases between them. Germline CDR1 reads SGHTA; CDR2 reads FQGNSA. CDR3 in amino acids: CASSLVSWGEQYF. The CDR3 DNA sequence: TGTGCCAGCAGCTTAGTGTCGTGGGGCGAGCAGTACTTC.

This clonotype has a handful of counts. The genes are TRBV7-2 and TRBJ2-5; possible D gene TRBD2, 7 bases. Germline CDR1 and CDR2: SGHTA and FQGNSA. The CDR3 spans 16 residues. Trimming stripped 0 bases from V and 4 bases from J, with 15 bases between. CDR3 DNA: TGTGCCAGCAGCTTAGCGAGGGGGGGCGCGAGAGAGACCCAGTACTTC. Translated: CASSLARGGARETQYF.

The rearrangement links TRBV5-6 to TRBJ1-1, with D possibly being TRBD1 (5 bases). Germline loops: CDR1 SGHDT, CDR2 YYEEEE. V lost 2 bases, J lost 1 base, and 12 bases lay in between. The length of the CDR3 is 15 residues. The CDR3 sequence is CASSFLGTGNTEAFF. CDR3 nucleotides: TGTGCCAGCAGCTTTTTGGGGACCGGGAACACTGAAGCTTTCTTT.

The CDR3 region has the DNA TGTGCCAGCAGTTTACAGGACAGGGGTAATCAGCCCCAGCATTTT. As protein: CASSLQDRGNQPQHF. The chain links TRBV28 to TRBJ1-5, with TRBD1 matching 9 bases. Germline lookup yields CDR1 MDHEN and CDR2 SYDVKM. The CDR3 spans 15 residues. V lost 2 bases and J lost 4; bases outside the gene matches: 3.

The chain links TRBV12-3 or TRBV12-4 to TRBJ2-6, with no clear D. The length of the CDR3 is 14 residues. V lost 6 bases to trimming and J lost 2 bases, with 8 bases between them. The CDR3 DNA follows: TGTGCCAGCAGGCCGCTTACTGGGGCCAACGTCCTGACTTTC. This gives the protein CASRPLTGANVLTF.